The subject of this entry is one T cell receptor (beta chain). V lost 7 bases to trimming and J lost 0 bases, with 10 bases between them. The CDR3 sequence is 14 residues long. Per the germline V gene, CDR1 is MNHNY and CDR2 is SVGAGI (reference sequence). The sample originates from a study of T cell changes during pregnancy in multiple sclerosis. Assay: immunoSEQ multiplex PCR; the TCRdb copy retains only in-frame clones and omits some. The table lists roughly 40,000 clones, around 80% of them singletons. This clonotype originated in a female donor with multiple sclerosis, enrolled in a pregnancy study. The V gene is TRBV6-6, the J gene TRBJ1-5; D is undetermined. Sequenced material: CD4+ T cells from peripheral blood mononuclear cells, taken before pregnancy. The CDR3 sequence: CASNGVNSNQPQHF. The CDR3 bases are TGTGCCAGCAACGGGGTTAATAGCAATCAGCCCCAGCATTTT.